This T cell receptor beta chain comes out of a study of blood T cell repertoires in COVID-19. Study-wide context: The United States, Italy and Spain were the sources of the acute and convalescent COVID-19 samples. T cells, B-cell-depleted T cells, or PBMCs supplied cDNA or gDNA.

V was clipped by 1 base and J by 8 bases; unmatched bases: 5. This CDR3 comprises 13 residues. Germline assignment: CDR1 GTSNPN and CDR2 SVGIG (reference sequence). Clones were read by immunoSEQ multiplex PCR, and TCRdb kept only the in-frame ones, dropping some. Among about 110,000 clones listed, about nine tenths were seen once. Material for sequencing was peripheral blood. This clonotype was sampled from a human donor in a cohort sampled during active COVID-19. V usage is TRBV30 and J usage is TRBJ1-2; 9 nucleotides match TRBD1. CDR3 residues: CAWSGTGVRGYTF. Written as DNA, the CDR3 is TGTGCCTGGAGTGGGACAGGGGTTCGGGGCTACACCTTC.